The rows below give T cell receptor beta chains drawn from one sample of a study of spatial heterogeneity in lung cancer. TCRdb reanalysed the 5' RACE reads using MiXCR and keeps one entry per CDR3 protein. The repertoire holds some 100,000 distinct CDR3 sequences, with roughly 10% as singletons. The source material was PBMCs, sampled at surgery. These TCRs come from a male donor with early-stage non-small cell lung cancer. Each CDR3 is given with its conserved first and last residue.

>TRBV15|TRBJ2-3
CATSRATAVSTDTQYF
>TRBV29-1|TRBJ2-7
CSVGDRAPYEQYF
>TRBV7-9|TRBJ2-3
CASSLERGDSTDTQYF
>TRBV12-3/TRBV12-4|TRBJ1-5
CASRFGYSNQPQHF
>TRBV2|TRBJ1-2
CASSVGQSYTF
>TRBV30|TRBJ2-5
CAWSAGPQETQYF
>TRBV5-1|TRBJ2-5
CASSSRGGPETQYF
>TRBV30|TRBJ1-6
CAWSPGTGKPLHF
>TRBV3-1|TRBJ2-7
CASSLGTSARSYEQYF
>TRBV20-1|TRBJ2-5
CSARDPKETQYF
>TRBV3-1|TRBJ2-7
CASSSPYEQYF
>TRBV21-1|TRBJ2-7
CASSSPGRRVYEQYF
>TRBV6-1|TRBJ2-5
CASSDSIAGGYQETQYF